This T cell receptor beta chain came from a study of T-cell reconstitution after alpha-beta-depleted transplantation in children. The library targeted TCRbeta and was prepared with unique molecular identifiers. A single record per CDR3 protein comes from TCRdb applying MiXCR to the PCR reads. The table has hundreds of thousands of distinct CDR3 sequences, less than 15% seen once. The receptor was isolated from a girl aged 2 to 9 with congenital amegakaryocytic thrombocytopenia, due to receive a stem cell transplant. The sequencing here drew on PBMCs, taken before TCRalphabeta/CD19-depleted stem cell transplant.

CDR3 sequence reads: CASSKVSDSTYEQYF. DNA for the CDR3: TGCGCCAGCAGTAAAGTTTCGGACAGCACCTACGAGCAGTACTTC. The gene calls are TRBV5-1 and TRBJ2-7, with TRBD1 as a possible D gene (6 bases). The V gene's germline CDR1 is SGHRS and CDR2 YFSETQ. Trimming stripped 5 bases from V and 2 bases from J, with 17 bases between. This CDR3 spans 15 amino acids.